The 30 T cell receptor beta chains given below trace back to one sample, sequenced in a study of T cell repertoires in cytomegalovirus infection. Antigens for these TCRs are unknown. TCRdb processed the reads anew with MiXCR; each CDR3 protein has one entry. Of about 890,000 distinct CDR3 sequences listed, less than 35% are singletons. Here the sequenced sample was cultured CD8+ T cells from PBMCs, taken from culture after CMV antigen stimulation. The source of these receptors is a human donor in good health (CMV status not recorded). Some clones in this sample may be carry-over from other donors' samples.

The genes are TRBV28 and TRBJ2-7; possible D gene TRBD1, 5 bases. This CDR3 comprises 15 residues. V lost 4 bases, J lost 7 bases, and 20 bases lay in between. CDR1 and CDR2 (germline): MDHEN, SYDVKM. The CDR3 coding sequence is TGTGCCAGCAGTTCTCTCAGGGTTGGGAAGATGGAGCAGTACGTC. It translates to CASSSLRVGKMEQYV.

This clonotype occurred a few times. The gene calls are TRBV12-3 or TRBV12-4 and TRBJ1-1, with D tentatively TRBD1 (5 bases). V was pared by 6 bases and J by 0 bases, with 14 bases between. This CDR3 contains 15 residues. The DNA for the CDR3 is TGTGCCAGCAGGCCTCCGGGAGGGGTGAACACTGAAGCTTTCTTT. Its protein product is CASRPPGGVNTEAFF.

Many counts were recorded for this clonotype. The V gene is TRBV7-6, the J gene TRBJ1-1, with D hard to call. Germline values: CDR1 SGHVS, CDR2 FNYEAQ. V lost 1 base, J lost 4 bases, and 4 bases lay in between. The CDR3 contains 12 residues. This CDR3 reads CASSLDGTEAFF. The CDR3, as DNA: TGTGCCAGCAGCTTAGACGGCACTGAAGCTTTCTTT.

The V call is TRBV6-1, the J call TRBJ2-5, with D possibly being TRBD1 (6 bases). This CDR3 has 16 residues. With 5 bases removed from V and 5 bases from J, the gap between germline ends came to 21 bases. Germline CDR1 reads MNHNS; CDR2 reads SASEGT. The CDR3 is CASSWKELGAGETQYF. CDR3 in DNA: TGTGCCAGCAGTTGGAAGGAGCTGGGGGCAGGGGAGACCCAGTACTTC.

The rearrangement uses TRBV19 and TRBJ1-1; TRBD1 matches at 9 bases. The CDR3 has 14 residues. CDR1 is LNHDA and CDR2 is SQIVND in the germline V gene (reference sequence). Trimming at V came to 7 bases and at J to 6 bases, leaving 9 bases not matched to a gene. The CDR3 region has the DNA TGTGCCAGTACCACGGGACAGGGAGTCGCTGAAGCTTTCTTT. Amino acids: CASTTGQGVAEAFF. Combining the CDR3 with reference TRBV19 and TRBJ1-1 gives the whole variable domain DGGITQSPKYLFRKEGQNVTLSCEQNLNHDAMYWYRQDPGQGLRLIYYSQIVNDFQKGDIAEGYSVSREKKESFPLTVTSAQKNPTAFYLCASTTGQGVAEAFFGQGTRLTVV.

This clonotype was counted between two and nine times. The V call is TRBV10-3, the J call TRBJ2-2, with D possibly TRBD2 on 6 matching bases. Trimming pared 6 bases from V and 0 bases from J, leaving 14 bases between. The CDR3 totals 16 residues. The germline V gene encodes CDR1 ENHRY and CDR2 SYGVKD. Written as DNA, the CDR3 is TGTGCCATCAGAGTCCGCGGGGAAGCGAACACCGGGGAGCTGTTTTTT. Translation: CAIRVRGEANTGELFF.

This chain links TRBV11-3 with TRBJ2-1; no definite D call. CDR3 length: 14 amino acids. V shed 4 bases and J shed 8 bases, with 15 bases lying between them. Germline CDR1 SGHNT, CDR2 YENEEA. The CDR3 DNA reads as TGTGCCAGCAGCTCATTCTTCTTAGGCCATGAGCAGTTCTTC. Protein: CASSSFFLGHEQFF.

This chain connects TRBV27 to TRBJ2-7; the D call may be TRBD1 or TRBD2 (5 bases each). This CDR3 spans 15 amino acids. The germline gives CDR1 MNHEY, CDR2 SMNVEV (reference sequence). The V and J ends lost 5 bases and 2 bases respectively, with 16 bases between them. CDR3 in amino acids: CASSVRGSLAYEQYF. CDR3 DNA: TGTGCCAGCAGTGTCCGGGGCAGTTTGGCCTACGAGCAGTACTTC.

In nucleotides, the CDR3 is TGTGCCAGCAGCTTAGGGTGGGCGATCACAGATACGCAGTATTTT. Translation: CASSLGWAITDTQYF. V is TRBV7-9 and J is TRBJ2-3; no reliable D call. Germline V gene data show CDR1 as SEHNR and CDR2 as FQNEAQ (reference sequence). The CDR3 runs to 15 residues. Trimming pared 1 base from V and 2 bases from J, leaving 10 bases between.

The chain joins TRBV6-8 to TRBJ2-3, with 7 bases lining up with TRBD1. There are 15 residues in the CDR3. Losses at the gene ends were 5 bases for V and 1 base for J; bases not matched to a gene: 6. Germline values: CDR1 MNHGY, CDR2 SAAAGT. The CDR3 sequence is CASSKTGAGTDTQYF. In DNA, the CDR3 is TGTGCCAGCAGTAAAACAGGGGCTGGCACAGATACGCAGTATTTT.

This chain connects TRBV10-3 to TRBJ1-3; 8 bases match TRBD1. The CDR3 covers 16 residues. With 3 bases clipped from V and 2 bases from J, the junction kept 6 bases outside the gene matches. Germline V CDR1 and CDR2: ENHRY, SYGVKD. CDR3 coding DNA: TGTGCCATCAGTGACCCCCGGACAGGGACTGGAAACACCATATATTTT. It translates to CAISDPRTGTGNTIYF.

The rearrangement links TRBV4-1 to TRBJ2-7; D remains ambiguous. CDR1 is MGHRA and CDR2 is YSYEKL in the germline V gene. The CDR3 spans 15 residues. V dropped 0 bases and J dropped 3 bases, with 12 bases sitting between them. CDR3 sequence: CASSQDFGVIYEQYF. The CDR3 bases are TGCGCCAGCAGCCAAGATTTTGGGGTTATCTACGAGCAGTACTTC.

As concerns this clonotype: Germline is not matched at one junction end, which may reflect a read error. The chain is built from TRBV2 and TRBJ1-1; D is possibly TRBD1 (5 bases). The CDR3 is 13 residues long. Germline-derived CDR1 and CDR2 are SNHLY and FYNNEI. The CDR3 is CARRAGLRTEAFF. CDR3 coding DNA: TGTGCCCGCAGGGCAGGGCTTCGCACTGAAGCTTTCTTT.

This clonotype was seen at least ten times. The V and J genes are TRBV7-8 and TRBJ2-3; D not resolved. The CDR3 covers 15 residues. Trimming took 4 bases from V and 0 from J, leaving 11 bases between them. Germline V CDR1 and CDR2: SGHVS, FQNEAQ. In nucleotides, the CDR3 is TGTGCCAGCAGCTCCAAACGTATGAGCACAGATACGCAGTATTTT. This encodes CASSSKRMSTDTQYF.

This clonotype was seen a few times. The chain combines TRBV19 with TRBJ2-2; 9 positions agree with TRBD1. Germline V gene lookup returns CDR1 LNHDA and CDR2 SQIVND (reference sequence). CDR3 length: 17 amino acids. Trimming removed 5 bases from V and 7 bases from J; junction bases left unmatched: 14. The CDR3 sequence: CASSPRDRALVGGELFF. The CDR3 region has the DNA TGTGCCAGTAGTCCCCGGGACAGGGCCCTTGTGGGCGGGGAGCTGTTTTTT.

This sequence joins TRBV6-5 and TRBJ2-5; 7 nucleotides line up with TRBD1. The CDR3 consists of 14 residues. The junction had 3 bases not matched to a gene; V was cut back by 0 bases and J by 5 bases. Germline lookup yields CDR1 MNHEY and CDR2 SVGAGI. This CDR3 reads CASSYSTGSETQYF. The CDR3 bases are TGTGCCAGCAGTTACTCGACAGGGAGCGAGACCCAGTACTTC.

This clonotype appeared many times. The chain joins TRBV12-3 or TRBV12-4 to TRBJ2-2; D ambiguous. V shed 5 bases and J shed 7 bases, with 8 bases lying between them. This CDR3 is 12 amino acids long. The CDR3 protein is CASSLIGGELFF. The CDR3 bases are TGTGCCAGCAGTCTCATTGGCGGGGAGCTGTTTTTT.

This clonotype is a singleton in its sample. CDR3 in amino acids: CSVVGGLKNIQYF. The CDR3 nucleotides read TGCAGCGTTGTGGGCGGCCTAAAAAACATTCAGTACTTC. The chain is built from TRBV29-1 and TRBJ2-4; D remains ambiguous. The CDR3 consists of 13 residues. Between the trimmed V and J ends, which lost 4 bases and 4 bases, there was a span of 11 bases. Germline V lookup: CDR1 SQVTM, CDR2 ANQGSEA.

The chain recombines TRBV4-1 with TRBJ1-6, with a possible D match to TRBD1 (5 bases). Trimming removed 0 bases at V and 9 bases at J, with 15 bases between. Germline V gene lookup returns CDR1 MGHRA and CDR2 YSYEKL. The CDR3 covers 16 residues. The CDR3 DNA is TGCGCCAGCAGCCAAGATAGGTCGGGGCTGGGTTCACCCCTCCACTTT. Its protein product is CASSQDRSGLGSPLHF.

The chain combines TRBV9 with TRBJ1-2, with D possibly matching TRBD1 (5 bases). V lost 4 bases, J lost 1 base, and 17 bases lay in between. This CDR3 region has 16 residues. Germline loops: CDR1 SGDLS, CDR2 YYNGEE. CDR3 nucleotides: TGTGCCAGCAGCTCCGGGACCAGGCTTTTTAACTATGGCTACACCTTC. This codes for CASSSGTRLFNYGYTF.

This chain links TRBV5-3 with TRBJ2-7; 7 bases line up with TRBD2. TRBV5-3 is treated as an ORF (open reading frame) with a function not yet certain. The J segment lost 5 bases and the V segment lost 8 bases, leaving 10 bases of the junction unmatched. CDR3 size: 13 residues. CDR3: CASSGEPQHEQYV. Written as DNA, the CDR3 is TGTGCCAGCAGCGGGGAGCCTCAGCACGAGCAGTACGTC.

The rearrangement links TRBV7-9 to TRBJ2-1; D gene ambiguous. CDR1 is SEHNR, CDR2 FQNEAQ, per germline (reference sequence). The V and J ends lost 0 bases and 3 bases respectively, with 18 bases between them. There are 18 residues in the CDR3. This CDR3 is CASSLAKGLTPHYNEQFF. As DNA, the CDR3 is TGTGCCAGCAGCTTAGCGAAGGGTCTGACCCCTCACTACAATGAGCAGTTCTTC.

The table lists this clonotype with a few counts. The V and J genes are TRBV10-3 and TRBJ1-1; D not certain. The germline V gene has CDR1 ENHRY and CDR2 SYGVKD. The CDR3 spans 14 residues. V was cut by 2 bases and J by 1 base, with 8 bases left in between. CDR3 protein: CAISEDLSNTEAFF. DNA of the CDR3: TGTGCCATCAGTGAGGACCTCTCGAACACTGAAGCTTTCTTT.

This clonotype turned up a few times. The chain has TRBV10-3 and TRBJ2-4, with D perhaps TRBD2 (5 bases). Germline CDR1 reads ENHRY; CDR2 reads SYGVKD. The CDR3 totals 11 residues. Deletions cut 6 bases from V and 8 bases from J, with 8 bases between. The CDR3 here is CAIREDDIQYF. CDR3 bases: TGTGCCATCAGGGAGGATGACATTCAGTACTTC.

This clonotype was counted only a few times. The CDR3 protein is CASSQYRGLRYEQYV. The CDR3 DNA sequence: TGCGCCAGCAGCCAATACAGGGGGCTTAGGTACGAGCAGTACGTC. The chain employs TRBV4-1 and TRBJ2-7, with 9 positions matching TRBD1. This CDR3 comprises 15 residues. J lost 4 bases, V lost 2 bases, and 6 bases had no gene match. Germline CDR1 and CDR2: MGHRA and YSYEKL.

Ten or more counts support this clonotype. This chain joins TRBV12-3 or TRBV12-4 and TRBJ2-1, with D hard to call. The CDR3 loop spans 15 amino acids. Trimming shortened V by 5 bases and J by 1 base, and 12 bases separated the two germline ends. In nucleotides, the CDR3 is TGTGCCAGCAGTCCTGCGGTTACTTCCTACAATGAGCAGTTCTTC. As protein: CASSPAVTSYNEQFF.

Many counts were recorded for this clonotype. The chain recombines TRBV4-1 with TRBJ2-7; 7 bases match TRBD1. This CDR3 comprises 14 residues. Losses at the gene ends were 1 base for V and 1 base for J; bases not matched to a gene: 1. In germline, CDR1 is MGHRA, CDR2 YSYEKL. CDR3 residues: CASSQGQGSYEQYF. CDR3 nucleotide sequence: TGCGCCAGCAGCCAAGGACAGGGTTCCTACGAGCAGTACTTC.

This clonotype has ten or more counts. The chain combines TRBV27 with TRBJ1-6; D may be TRBD1 (5 bases). Germline CDR1 reads MNHEY; CDR2 reads SMNVEV (reference sequence). Trimming pared 5 bases from V and 5 bases from J, leaving 22 bases between. This CDR3 spans 18 amino acids. This chain's CDR3 is CASSQLAFQGIHNSPLHF. The CDR3 DNA follows: TGTGCCAGCAGTCAATTGGCTTTCCAGGGAATTCATAATTCACCCCTCCACTTT.

The chain carries TRBV15 and TRBJ1-5; 8 nucleotides align to TRBD1. The CDR3 spans 15 residues. With V trimmed by 5 bases and J by 7 bases, 10 bases remained unmatched. Germline values: CDR1 LNHNV, CDR2 YYDKDF (reference sequence). CDR3 nucleotides: TGTGCCACCAGCCCAGGGACAGGATCTAGACAGCCCCAGCATTTT. This codes for CATSPGTGSRQPQHF.

V is TRBV2 and J is TRBJ1-1; D is uncertain. The V end lost 7 bases, the J end lost 1 base, and 7 bases lay between the germline ends. This CDR3 has 12 amino acids. Germline-derived CDR1 and CDR2 are SNHLY and FYNNEI. Here the CDR3 reads CASINRNTEAFF. CDR3 nucleotides: TGTGCCAGCATAAATAGGAACACTGAAGCTTTCTTT.